The TCR beta chain under discussion was sequenced for a study of type 1 and type 2 diabetes patients. Background on the study: Participants included type 1 and type 2 diabetes patients plus nondiabetic controls. The whole study generated about 20 million paired-end reads.

The PCR template was genomic DNA. Amplification of the beta chain CDR3 used 30 forward and 13 reverse multiplex primers. One entry per CDR3 protein results from TCRdb running MiXCR on the multiplex PCR reads. The sample records 280,000 or so distinct CDR3 sequences, more than 45% being singletons. General study results and limits: Type 2 diabetes and control samples shared highly correlated V and J usage, averaging about 0.97.

The length of the CDR3 is 14 residues. The V end was cut by 10 bases, the J end by 2 bases, with 14 bases between. Germline V CDR1 and CDR2: LNHDA, SQIVND (reference sequence). Worth noting for this clonotype: Antigen specificity is unknown.

Donors had no other autoimmune disease or infection in four weeks. The chain carries TRBV19 and TRBJ1-4; D perhaps matches TRBD1 (6 bases). The sequenced sample consisted of peripheral blood mononuclear cells (PBMCs). This clonotype was obtained from a man aged 18-30 years with type 2 diabetes. The CDR3: CATAGGGTNEKLFF. The CDR3 nucleotides are TGTGCCACGGCGGGCGGGGGCACTAATGAAAAACTGTTTTTT.